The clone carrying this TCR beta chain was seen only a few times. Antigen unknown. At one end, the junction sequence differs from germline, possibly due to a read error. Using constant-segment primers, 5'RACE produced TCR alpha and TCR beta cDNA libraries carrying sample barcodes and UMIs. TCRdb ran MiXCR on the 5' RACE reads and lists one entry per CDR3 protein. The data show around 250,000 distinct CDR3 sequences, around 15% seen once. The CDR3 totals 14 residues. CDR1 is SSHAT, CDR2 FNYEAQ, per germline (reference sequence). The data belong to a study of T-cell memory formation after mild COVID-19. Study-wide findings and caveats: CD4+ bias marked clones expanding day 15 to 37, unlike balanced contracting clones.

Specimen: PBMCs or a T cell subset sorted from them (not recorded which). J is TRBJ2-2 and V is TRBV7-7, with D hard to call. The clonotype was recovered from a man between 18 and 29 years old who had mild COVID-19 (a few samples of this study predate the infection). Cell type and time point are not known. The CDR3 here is CASSSSPNTGELFF. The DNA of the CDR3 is TGTGCTAGCAGCTCCTCCCCAAACACCGGGGAGCTGTTTTTT.